These T cell receptor beta chains were read from a single sample in a study of patients and donors after allogeneic stem cell transplantation. MiXCR, run by TCRdb on the RT-PCR reads, gives a single entry per CDR3 protein. This sample yields some 880,000 distinct CDR3 sequences, of which about 20% are seen a single time; roughly 6.4% belongs to the top ten. Source material: blood, either unsorted or a sorted T cell fraction (not recorded which). These receptors all come from a human donor who was either an allogeneic HSCT recipient or a stem cell or donor lymphocyte infusion donor (not recorded which). It is not recorded whose cells these are; they may come from a transplant donor. Each CDR3 is given with its conserved first and last residue. Fields, in order: J gene, CDR3 length, clone size, V gene, D gene, CDR3 protein, CDR3 DNA. D genes are given only for firm matches. Expanded clones are given a class, and other clones once, few, many or no size at all.

>TRBJ2-5|16|few|TRBV10-3|TRBD2
CAISLTSGYSQETQYF
TGTGCCATCAGTCTGACTAGCGGGTACTCCCAAGAGACCCAGTACTTC
>TRBJ2-1|15|few|TRBV25-1|TRBD2
CASSHAGLAGNEQFF
TGTGCCAGCAGTCACGCGGGACTAGCGGGGAATGAGCAGTTCTTC
>TRBJ2-2|14|.|TRBV7-9|.
CASTYPGNTGELFF
TGTGCCAGCACCTACCCGGGGAACACCGGGGAGCTGTTTTTT
>TRBJ2-3|15|once|TRBV9|.
CASSVQAGSTDTQYF
TGTGCCAGCAGCGTGCAGGCAGGTAGCACAGATACGCAGTATTTT
>TRBJ1-1|15|many|TRBV6-5|.
CASSYSTGMNTEAFF
TGTGCCAGCAGTTACTCCACAGGGATGAACACTGAAGCTTTCTTT
>TRBJ2-7|16|few|TRBV5-1|.
CASSFGSPSGPYEQYF
TGCGCCAGCAGCTTTGGGAGTCCCTCAGGCCCCTACGAGCAGTACTTC
>TRBJ1-2|14|.|TRBV7-6|.
CASSLAERSEGYTF
TGTGCCAGCAGCTTAGCGGAGCGGTCCGAGGGCTACACCTTC
>TRBJ2-7|15|.|TRBV21-1|.
CASSKAPTETYEQYF
TGTGCCAGCAGCAAAGCCCCAACAGAAACCTACGAGCAGTACTTC
>TRBJ1-2|13|.|TRBV18|.
CASSPKRDYGYTF
TGTGCCAGCTCGCCAAAACGAGACTATGGCTACACCTTC
>TRBJ1-2|12|many|TRBV12-3/TRBV12-4|.
CASGLLNYGYTF
TGTGCCAGCGGTCTCCTTAACTATGGCTACACCTTC
>TRBJ2-7|17|.|TRBV14|TRBD2
CASSPGRLAASSYEQYF
TGTGCCAGCAGCCCGGGGAGACTAGCGGCGAGCTCCTACGAGCAGTACTTC